This T cell receptor (beta chain) stems from a study of Ad26.COV2.S vaccination and SARS-CoV-2 variants. General study results and limits: Greater spike-specific TCR breadth was seen in vaccine recipients than in placebo recipients.

The germline gives CDR1 GTSNPN, CDR2 SVGIG (reference sequence). Trimming shortened V by 2 bases and J by 4 bases, and 20 bases separated the two germline ends. This CDR3 contains 16 residues. Sample treatment: 15 to 20 received Ad26.COV2.S at low or high dose, single or two shots; about 5 received placebo; per-sample allocation not given. Vaccine and placebo recipients were sampled on day 63 after the first injection. For this clone: Its specificity is not known.

Libraries were prepared by immunoSEQ multiplex PCR; TCRdb keeps only in-frame clonotypes and omits some of them. The sample has a few hundred thousand clones, around 82% seen once. The clonotype originates from a person between 18 and 59 years old who received the Ad26.COV2.S COVID-19 vaccine or a placebo. The J gene is TRBJ1-2, the V gene TRBV30, with D tentatively TRBD1 (5 bases). Sequenced here: peripheral blood, sampled in a trial of Ad26.COV2.S vaccine versus placebo. CDR3 residues: CAWSYRTPGGSYGYTF. CDR3 bases: TGTGCCTGGAGTTACCGGACGCCCGGGGGATCCTATGGCTACACCTTC.